One and the same sample provided the 26 T cell receptor beta chains below, sequenced in a study of control samples from healthy donors and cancer patients. Clones were read by immunoSEQ multiplex PCR, and TCRdb kept only the in-frame ones, dropping some. This sample carries around 150,000 clones, 96% of them seen once, and the ten largest clones take over 0.9%. Sequencing used blood. Receptor source: a woman aged 30 to 39 in good health.

V and J are TRBV14 and TRBJ2-1; 10 bases fit TRBD2. V was pared by 3 bases and J by 9 bases, with 8 bases of the junction left unmatched. From germline, CDR1 is SGHDN and CDR2 FVKESK. The CDR3 loop spans 15 amino acids. Here the CDR3 reads CASSHPGLAIGEQFF. CDR3 DNA sequence: TGTGCCAGCAGCCACCCGGGACTAGCGATCGGTGAGCAGTTCTTC.

This chain joins TRBV6-5 and TRBJ2-7; TRBD1 matches 9 bases. Germline V gene lookup returns CDR1 MNHEY and CDR2 SVGAGI. V dropped 10 bases and J dropped 5; count of bases not matched to a gene: 6. CDR3 length equals 12 residues. CDR3 in amino acids: CATYRGQDEQYF. The CDR3 nucleotides are TGTGCCACATACAGGGGGCAGGACGAGCAGTACTTC.

The V gene is TRBV19, the J gene TRBJ2-1; no clear D gene. CDR3 length equals 16 residues. Germline V gene sequence: CDR1 LNHDA, CDR2 SQIVND (reference sequence). V was cut by 3 bases and J by 3 bases, with 15 bases left in between. DNA for the CDR3: TGTGCCAGTAGTATTCAGTTGTTGGGCCGCTACAATGAGCAGTTCTTC. This codes for CASSIQLLGRYNEQFF. The variable domain in full, completed from reference TRBV19 and TRBJ2-1, reads DGGITQSPKYLFRKEGQNVTLSCEQNLNHDAMYWYRQDPGQGLRLIYYSQIVNDFQKGDIAEGYSVSREKKESFPLTVTSAQKNPTAFYLCASSIQLLGRYNEQFFGPGTRLTVL.

V is TRBV7-9 and J is TRBJ2-1, with 11 bases lining up with TRBD2. Germline V gives CDR1 SEHNR, CDR2 FQNEAQ (reference sequence). There are 18 residues in the CDR3. Trimming at V came to 7 bases and at J to 0 bases, leaving 11 bases not matched to a gene. Written as DNA, the CDR3 is TGTGCCAGCAACTTCGATGGGACTAGCGGTAGCTCCTACAATGAGCAGTTCTTC. It encodes CASNFDGTSGSSYNEQFF.

The chain combines TRBV14 with TRBJ2-7; D possibly corresponds to TRBD2 (6 bases). The V gene's germline CDR1 is SGHDN and CDR2 FVKESK. Trimming removed 6 bases from V and 2 bases from J, with 14 bases in between. The CDR3 spans 14 residues. The DNA for the CDR3 is TGTGCCAGCAGTTTGTCGGGGGTGACCTACGAGCAGTACTTC. Translated: CASSLSGVTYEQYF.

The chain links TRBV27 to TRBJ2-2; D remains unclear. The CDR3 runs 13 residues. Trimming left V 2 bases short and J 4 bases short, with 5 bases between. Germline assignment: CDR1 MNHEY and CDR2 SMNVEV (reference sequence). This CDR3 reads CASSLGSTGELFF. For the CDR3, the DNA is TGTGCCAGCAGTTTAGGTTCCACCGGGGAGCTGTTTTTT.

The chain joins TRBV30 to TRBJ2-5, with D perhaps TRBD1 or TRBD2 (5 bases each). The CDR3 loop spans 12 amino acids. The V and J ends lost 3 bases and 5 bases respectively, with 10 bases between them. Per germline, CDR1 GTSNPN and CDR2 SVGIG (reference sequence). CDR3 DNA sequence: TGTGCCTGGAGGAGTGAGGGGGAGACCCAGTACTTC. Translated, it gives CAWRSEGETQYF.

The chain is built from TRBV5-8 and TRBJ1-1; TRBD1 is a possible D gene (6 bases). The germline CDR1 and CDR2 sequences are SGHTS and YDEGEE. The CDR3 sequence is 14 residues long. V lost 2 bases to trimming and J lost 0 bases, with 8 bases between them. The CDR3 loop is CASSFRGVNTEAFF. DNA for the CDR3: TGTGCCAGCAGCTTCAGGGGAGTGAACACTGAAGCTTTCTTT. Full variable domain (missing parts from reference TRBV5-8 and TRBJ1-1): EAGVTQSPTHLIKTRGQQATLRCSPISGHTSVYWYQQALGLGLQFLLWYDEGEERNRGNFPPRFSGRQFPNYSSELNVNALELEDSALYLCASSFRGVNTEAFFGQGTRLTVV.

The chain recombines TRBV9 with TRBJ2-5; D not resolved. This CDR3 spans 13 amino acids. V lost 3 bases to trimming and J lost 5 bases, with 11 bases between them. The V gene's germline CDR1 is SGDLS and CDR2 YYNGEE. The CDR3 DNA follows: TGTGCCAGCAGCGCCTCCTTTGCTGAGACCCAGTACTTC. This translates into CASSASFAETQYF.

V gene TRBV19 combines with J gene TRBJ1-6; TRBD1 might be the D (5 bases). Trimming pared 4 bases from V and 8 bases from J, leaving 15 bases between. The CDR3 spans 15 residues. The germline V gene has CDR1 LNHDA and CDR2 SQIVND (reference sequence). In DNA, the CDR3 is TGTGCCAGTAGTAAGGGGCCCTCAAGGGATTCACCCCTCCACTTT. Residues: CASSKGPSRDSPLHF.

This clone was recorded a few times. V gene TRBV5-6 combines with J gene TRBJ1-1; TRBD1 matches 7 bases. CDR3 size: 17 residues. Germline V gene sequence: CDR1 SGHDT, CDR2 YYEEEE. After removal of 0 bases from V and 2 bases from J, the junction contained 10 bases not matched to a gene. The CDR3 DNA reads as TGTGCCAGCAGCTTGGGAGGGGGCGGGGAGAGTAACACTGAAGCTTTCTTT. It yields the protein CASSLGGGGESNTEAFF.

V gene TRBV11-2 combines with J gene TRBJ2-3, with TRBD2 identical over 9 bases. The CDR3 is made up of 13 amino acids. V was pared by 3 bases and J by 5 bases, with 0 bases of the junction left unmatched. CDR1 is SGHAT and CDR2 is FQNNGV in the germline V gene. The chain's CDR3 is CASSFSGGDTQYF. In nucleotides, the CDR3 is TGTGCCAGCAGCTTTAGCGGGGGAGATACGCAGTATTTT.

This clone was recorded a few times. The chain has TRBV5-5 and TRBJ2-1; TRBD2 agrees at 7 bases. The V and J ends lost 0 bases and 4 bases, in that order; junction bases with no gene match: 1. Germline CDR1 SGHKS, CDR2 YYEKEE (reference sequence). The CDR3 sequence is 14 residues long. This CDR3 reads CASSLGLAYNEQFF. CDR3 nucleotide sequence: TGTGCCAGCAGCTTGGGACTAGCTTACAATGAGCAGTTCTTC.

The rearrangement joins TRBV28 to TRBJ2-5, with TRBD2 matching over 11 bases. V lost 4 bases to trimming and J lost 5 bases; unmatched junction nucleotides: 9. Germline loops: CDR1 MDHEN, CDR2 SYDVKM. The CDR3 is made up of 16 amino acids. The CDR3 coding sequence is TGTGCCAGCAGTTCTCGACTAGCGGGGACTCTCGAGACCCAGTACTTC. It is translated as CASSSRLAGTLETQYF.

This chain joins TRBV19 and TRBJ1-1; 7 bases are a match to TRBD1. Per germline, CDR1 LNHDA and CDR2 SQIVND (reference sequence). After removal of 9 bases from V and 4 bases from J, the junction contained 8 bases not matched to a gene. The length of the CDR3 is 13 residues. The CDR3 sequence: CASKTGALTEAFF. The CDR3 DNA is TGTGCCAGCAAAACAGGGGCGCTCACTGAAGCTTTCTTT.

The chain is built from TRBV5-1 and TRBJ2-5; no clear D. The germline V and J ends were trimmed by 1 base and 1 base, with 8 bases remaining between them. The CDR3 is 14 residues long. The V gene's germline CDR1 is SGHRS and CDR2 YFSETQ. The CDR3, as DNA: TGCGCCAGCAGCTTGCGTCCAGTCCAAGAGACCCAGTACTTC. The encoded protein is CASSLRPVQETQYF.

The chain employs TRBV7-9 and TRBJ2-7; 10 nucleotides agree with TRBD2. The ends lost 5 bases at V and 2 bases at J; junction bases unmatched: 12. Per germline, CDR1 SEHNR and CDR2 FQNEAQ (reference sequence). The CDR3 is 17 amino acids. In DNA, the CDR3 is TGTGCCAGCAGCACCCGAGGGAGCGGGAGGGCCGCCTACGAGCAGTACTTC. This encodes CASSTRGSGRAAYEQYF.

This clone was counted a single time. CDR3 sequence reads: CSVLRTGELFF. CDR3 nucleotide sequence: TGCAGCGTCCTTCGAACCGGGGAGCTGTTTTTT. This sequence joins TRBV29-1 and TRBJ2-2; D unresolved. The V end lost 6 bases, the J end lost 5 bases, and 7 bases lay between the germline ends. The CDR3 length is 11 residues. The germline CDR1 and CDR2 sequences are SQVTM and ANQGSEA.

The chain carries TRBV9 and TRBJ1-4; no firm D call. Looked up from germline, CDR1 is SGDLS and CDR2 is YYNGEE. The ends were cut back, 4 bases at V and 5 bases at J, with 9 bases in the middle. The CDR3 loop spans 13 amino acids. This CDR3 reads CASSFSPNEKLFF. The CDR3 region has the DNA TGTGCCAGCAGCTTTAGCCCGAATGAAAAACTGTTTTTT.

The chain links TRBV10-1 to TRBJ2-3; D remains ambiguous. V lost 2 bases, J lost 4 bases, and 10 bases lay in between. This CDR3 is built from 14 residues. Germline V gene lookup returns CDR1 WNHNN and CDR2 SYGVQD (reference sequence). This chain's CDR3 is CASSEISRPDTQYF. The CDR3, as DNA: TGCGCCAGCAGTGAGATAAGTCGGCCAGATACGCAGTATTTT.

This chain links TRBV30 with TRBJ2-5, with D possibly being TRBD1 or TRBD2 (5 bases each). Trimming shortened V by 0 bases and J by 7 bases, and 12 bases separated the two germline ends. CDR3 size: 13 residues. Looked up from germline, CDR1 is GTSNPN and CDR2 is SVGIG (reference sequence). This CDR3 reads CAWSVRGSGTQYF. In DNA form, the CDR3 reads TGTGCCTGGAGTGTACGGGGCTCCGGGACCCAGTACTTC.

The chain has TRBV6-5 and TRBJ1-1, with 7 bases aligning to TRBD1. The germline CDR1 and CDR2 sequences are MNHEY and SVGAGI. The CDR3 loop spans 14 amino acids. Unmatched junction bases numbered 2, after V lost 3 bases and J lost 1 base. The CDR3 region is CASSYGQANTEAFF. CDR3 in DNA: TGTGCCAGCAGTTATGGACAGGCGAACACTGAAGCTTTCTTT.

V is TRBV3-1 (or the pseudogene TRBV3-2) and J is TRBJ2-1, with TRBD2 identical over 14 bases. CDR1 is LGHDT, CDR2 YNNKEL, per germline (reference sequence). V dropped 4 bases and J dropped 1; count of bases not matched to a gene: 9. The CDR3 length is 19 residues. CDR3 in amino acids: CASSRRGTSGRGSYNEQFF. DNA for the CDR3: TGTGCCAGCAGCCGTCGGGGGACTAGCGGGAGAGGGTCCTACAATGAGCAGTTCTTC.

This chain links TRBV27 with TRBJ1-4, with D unclear. The CDR3 is 15 residues long. The V gene lost 0 bases and the J gene lost 3 bases, with 8 bases spanning the gap. The germline gives CDR1 MNHEY, CDR2 SMNVEV (reference sequence). This CDR3 reads CASSLSWRANEKLFF. The CDR3 DNA follows: TGTGCCAGCAGTTTATCGTGGCGGGCTAATGAAAAACTGTTTTTT.

This clone is a singleton in its sample. The CDR3 reads CAISTRDKSPLHF. The CDR3 DNA is TGTGCCATCAGCACCCGGGACAAGTCACCCCTCCACTTT. J is TRBJ1-6 and V is TRBV10-3; tentatively, D is TRBD1 (6 bases). This CDR3 has 13 amino acids. V shed 6 bases and J shed 10 bases, with 13 bases lying between them. From germline, CDR1 is ENHRY and CDR2 SYGVKD.

The V call is TRBV5-1, the J call TRBJ2-2, with 10 bases identical to TRBD2. CDR3 length: 16 residues. The V gene end was trimmed by 5 bases and the J gene end by 5 bases; junction bases not matched to a gene: 9. The germline CDR1 and CDR2 sequences are SGHRS and YFSETQ. The CDR3 DNA reads as TGCGCCAGCAGGTACCTAGCGGGAGCTAAAACCGGGGAGCTGTTTTTT. The encoded protein is CASRYLAGAKTGELFF.